The T cell receptor (beta chain) under discussion was sequenced for a study of OX40 agonist ivuxolimab in advanced cancers. The wider study: Three dose-escalation patients had partial responses: one with hepatocellular carcinoma and two with cutaneous melanoma.

Whole-study results and caveats: At doses 0.1 to 3.0 mg/kg, CD4+ and CD8+ clones expanded.

Profiling relied on immunoSEQ multiplex PCR, and the TCRdb table lists in-frame clones only, not all of them. In the table there are thousands of clones, around 71% of which are singletons. CDR1 is SGHAT and CDR2 is FQNNGV in the germline V gene. The CDR3 runs 15 residues. V dropped 5 bases and J dropped 1 base, with 9 bases sitting between them. As to this clone: Its antigen is unknown.

Exclusion applied to patients with autoimmune disease history or systemic immunosuppression. The receptor was isolated from an adult with an advanced solid tumor such as melanoma, head and neck, liver or kidney cancer. The chain couples TRBV11-2 to TRBJ1-6, with D tentatively TRBD1 (5 bases). The sequencing used CD4+ or CD8+ T cells sorted from blood, collected in a trial of the OX40 agonist ivuxolimab. The CDR3 is CASSPRQSYNSPLHF. CDR3 nucleotide sequence: TGTGCCAGCAGCCCAAGACAGTCCTATAATTCACCCCTCCACTTT.